The 11 T cell receptor beta chains reported below all come from one sample, sequenced in a study of cytomegalovirus exposure and HLA in healthy donors. Researchers ran the PCR with 60 Vbeta and 13 Jbeta primers. Method: immunoSEQ multiplex PCR; TCRdb's copy keeps in-frame clones and lacks some. The sample records approximately 190,000 clones, around 80% being singletons. Sequencing was done on a sample of PBMCs. All receptors derive from a man aged 35 to 55 in good health and CMV-seropositive.

This rearrangement joins TRBV5-1 to TRBJ2-7; 7 nucleotides align to TRBD1. CDR1 and CDR2 from the germline V gene are SGHRS and YFSETQ. The V and J ends lost 4 bases and 2 bases, in that order; junction bases with no gene match: 6. The CDR3 is made up of 14 amino acids. As DNA, the CDR3 is TGCGCCAGCAGCACTGCAGGGGGACCCTACGAGCAGTACTTC. Its protein product is CASSTAGGPYEQYF.

This clone was detected a few times. Here the CDR3 reads CASTPRDRGAQPQHF. CDR3 in DNA: TGTGCCAGCACTCCCCGGGACAGGGGGGCTCAGCCCCAGCATTTT. This sequence joins TRBV28 and TRBJ1-5; TRBD1 agrees at 11 bases. Germline CDR1 and CDR2: MDHEN and SYDVKM. CDR3 length equals 15 residues. Losses at the gene ends were 7 bases for V and 6 bases for J; bases not matched to a gene: 8.

The chain has TRBV6-5 and TRBJ1-5, with 7 nucleotides matching TRBD1. After removal of 5 bases from V and 6 bases from J, the junction contained 4 bases not matched to a gene. This CDR3 has 13 residues. Germline-derived CDR1 and CDR2 are MNHEY and SVGAGI. CDR3 nucleotide sequence: TGTGCCAGCAGTCGACAGGGACCTCAGCCCCAGCATTTT. Its protein product is CASSRQGPQPQHF.

The rearrangement uses TRBV2 and TRBJ1-5, with D maybe TRBD1 (5 bases). V lost 6 bases, J lost 4 bases, and 16 bases lay in between. Germline CDR1 SNHLY, CDR2 FYNNEI. The CDR3 totals 15 residues. The CDR3 DNA reads as TGTGCCAGCAGGACCCCCGGGGGAGGGAATCAGCCCCAGCATTTT. Translated, it gives CASRTPGGGNQPQHF.

This chain uses TRBV27 with TRBJ1-1; D might be TRBD1 (5 bases). CDR1 and CDR2 (germline): MNHEY, SMNVEV (reference sequence). The CDR3 length is 14 residues. The V end lost 5 bases, the J end lost 6 bases, and 16 bases lay between the germline ends. CDR3 bases: TGTGCCAGCAGTCCCTGGGACGGGAGAGCTGAAGCTTTCTTT. It translates to CASSPWDGRAEAFF.

This chain uses TRBV14 with TRBJ2-1; TRBD2 matches at 7 bases. The CDR3 consists of 15 residues. V shed 4 bases and J 7 bases; nucleotides not matched to a gene: 10. Per germline, CDR1 SGHDN and CDR2 FVKESK. The chain's CDR3 is CASSLYGRALNEQFF. In DNA, the CDR3 is TGTGCCAGCAGCCTATATGGGAGGGCCTTAAATGAGCAGTTCTTC.

The chain couples TRBV5-4 to TRBJ2-2; TRBD1 matches 12 bases. With V trimmed by 4 bases and J by 8 bases, 12 bases remained unmatched. CDR1 SGHNT and CDR2 YYREEE come from the germline V gene (reference sequence). The CDR3 length is 17 residues. CDR3 sequence: CASSPNPPGQGAGELFF. The CDR3 DNA sequence: TGTGCCAGCAGCCCAAACCCTCCGGGACAGGGGGCGGGGGAGCTGTTTTTT.

The genes are TRBV4-2 and TRBJ1-2; 11 nucleotides align to TRBD1. The CDR3 is 16 residues long. Germline V CDR1 and CDR2: LGHNA, YNFKEQ. The J segment lost 13 bases and the V segment lost 4 bases, leaving 17 bases of the junction unmatched. CDR3 region: CASSRENKDRGQISTF. CDR3 nucleotide sequence: TGTGCCAGCAGCCGAGAAAACAAGGACAGGGGGCAAATTAGCACCTTC.

CDR3 loop: CASSQPGGLSEQFF. In DNA form, the CDR3 reads TGTGCCAGCAGCCAACCAGGAGGGTTAAGCGAGCAGTTCTTC. V usage is TRBV4-2 and J usage is TRBJ2-1; TRBD2 might be the D (6 bases). The CDR3 consists of 14 residues. Trimming shortened V by 2 bases and J by 10 bases, and 15 bases separated the two germline ends. Germline CDR1 is LGHNA and CDR2 is YNFKEQ.

V and J are TRBV6-5 and TRBJ2-1; TRBD2 agrees at 8 bases. V lost 6 bases, J lost 6 bases, and 10 bases stayed unmatched. The CDR3 totals 15 residues. Germline CDR1 and CDR2: MNHEY and SVGAGI. The CDR3 protein is CASRGSGSFTNEQFF. The CDR3 region has the DNA TGTGCCAGCAGGGGCAGCGGGAGCTTTACCAATGAGCAGTTCTTC.

This chain uses TRBV29-1 with TRBJ2-3; 7 nucleotides line up with TRBD2. J was trimmed by 7 bases and V by 7 bases; bases with no gene match: 14. Looked up from germline, CDR1 is SQVTM and CDR2 is ANQGSEA. CDR3 length: 14 amino acids. The CDR3 DNA reads as TGCAGCGGGACACCGGGACTATCAGGAAATACGCAGTATTTT. Protein product: CSGTPGLSGNTQYF.